This record covers a single T cell receptor (beta chain). Germline CDR1 SGHAT, CDR2 FQNNGV. The CDR3 spans 16 residues. V shed 4 bases, J shed 4 bases, and the junction held 12 bases outside the gene matches. This sample stems from a study of blood T cell repertoires in COVID-19. At the level of the study: Nucleic acid was either cDNA or gDNA, and it came from T cells, B-cell-depleted T cells, or PBMCs.

Sequenced by immunoSEQ multiplex PCR; TCRdb stores in-frame clones only, minus some. The data show tens of thousands of clones, 90% seen once. Sequencing input: peripheral blood. The chain carries TRBV11-2 and TRBJ2-5; 7 bases match TRBD2. The TCR originated in a man aged 70 or older with acute or convalescent COVID-19. The CDR3 bases are TGTGCCAGCAGCTCATCTAGCGGCCGCCCGCGAGAGACCCAGTACTTC. Its protein product is CASSSSSGRPRETQYF.